This entry lists 3 T cell receptor beta chains sequenced from one sample in a study of tumor and adjacent non-tumor tissue in lung cancer. The library came from three nested PCR rounds adapted from ARM-PCR protocols. MiXCR, applied by TCRdb to the multiplex PCR reads, yields one record per CDR3 protein. The sample carries 200,000 or so distinct CDR3 sequences, 71% recorded once. This sample's RNA came from whole unsorted tissue. Sequenced material: lung tumor tissue. The receptors derive from a man in his fifties or sixties with non-small cell lung cancer.

With respect to this clonotype: Since a much larger clone is just one base distant, this may be a read error. The chain couples TRBV6-1 to TRBJ2-2; no definite D call. This CDR3 is built from 16 residues. From germline, CDR1 is MNHNS and CDR2 SASEGT. This CDR3 is CANSERRMENTGELFF. For the CDR3, the DNA is TGTGCCAACAGTGAACGGCGGATGGAGAACACCGGGGAGCTGTTTTTT.

Regarding this clonotype: No conserved phenylalanine or tryptophan ends this CDR3, so it is likely a read error. It is unclear where the CDR3 begins or ends on the DNA, so no DNA is shown, and the CDR3 is as TCRdb lists it. This chain connects TRBV20-1 to TRBJ2-5; the listed D gene, TRBD2, was not tested against the DNA. A total of 13 residues make up the CDR3, ends included. Germline V gene data show CDR1 as DFQATT and CDR2 as SNEGSKA (reference sequence). CDR3 in amino acids: CSAREEAGGGLYI.

This clonotype has only one observation. The junction and the germline gene differ at one end; a read error may be behind it. CDR3 residues: CSATDTRQGDSPIHF. CDR3 bases: TGCAGTGCTACAGATACCCGGCAGGGTGATTCACCCATCCACTTT. The rearrangement joins TRBV20-1 to TRBJ1-6, with a weak D call TRBD1 (5 bases). The CDR3 totals 15 residues. Germline V gene data show CDR1 as DFQATT and CDR2 as SNEGSKA (reference sequence).